The 15 T cell receptor beta chains given below trace back to one sample, sequenced in a study of T cells after yellow fever vaccination. TCRdb fed the 5' RACE reads into MiXCR, producing one record per CDR3 protein. Here the sample spans some 70,000 distinct CDR3 sequences, around 7% being singletons. The sequencing used CD8+ T cells sorted from PBMCs, collected roughly seven weeks after the first yellow fever vaccination. The source of these receptors is a man between 18 and 29 years old who received the YFV17D yellow fever vaccine.

This clonotype has at least ten counts. The chain uses TRBV15 and TRBJ2-1, with D possibly called TRBD1 or TRBD2 (5 bases each). V lost 0 bases and J 6 bases, leaving 24 bases between the germline ends. Germline assignment: CDR1 LNHNV and CDR2 YYDKDF (reference sequence). The CDR3 runs 19 residues. The CDR3 bases are TGTGCCACCAGCAGAGATCCTCCCGTGAGGGGCCGGGGTAGCAATGAGCAGTTCTTC. Protein: CATSRDPPVRGRGSNEQFF.

This clonotype was picked up many times. The chain links TRBV7-9 to TRBJ2-1; possibly TRBD2 for D (6 bases). This CDR3 is built from 10 residues. The V gene's germline CDR1 is SEHNR and CDR2 FQNEAQ (reference sequence). V lost 4 bases and J lost 16, with 11 bases in between. The CDR3 coding sequence is TGTGCCAGCAGCTCGGGACTTCAATTCTTC. Translated: CASSSGLQFF. Drawing the rest from reference TRBV7-9 and TRBJ2-1, the complete variable domain is DTGVSQNPRHKITKRGQNVTFRCDPISEHNRLYWYRQTLGQGPEFLTYFQNEAQLEKSRLLSDRFSAERPKGSFSTLEIQRTEQGDSAMYLCASSSGLQFFGPGTRLTVL.

In its sample, this clonotype was seen a few times. This chain joins TRBV5-1 and TRBJ1-2; 10 bases line up with TRBD1. V trimming: 3 bases; J trimming: 4 bases; junction bases outside the gene matches: 18. The CDR3 totals 19 residues. Germline loops: CDR1 SGHRS, CDR2 YFSETQ. Here the CDR3 reads CASSSTSGTGAPLTYGYTF. In nucleotides, the CDR3 is TGCGCCAGCAGCTCGACCTCAGGGACAGGGGCCCCATTAACCTATGGCTACACCTTC.

The rearrangement links TRBV7-9 to TRBJ2-5, with 7 bases matching TRBD1. Germline V lookup: CDR1 SEHNR, CDR2 FQNEAQ (reference sequence). The trim removed 4 bases at V and 5 bases at J, leaving 4 bases unmatched. The CDR3 covers 13 residues. DNA of the CDR3: TGTGCCAGCAGCTACAGGGGTGGGGAGACCCAGTACTTC. Amino acids: CASSYRGGETQYF.

The chain links TRBV7-9 to TRBJ2-1; D is unclear. Deletions cut 4 bases from V and 14 bases from J, with 12 bases between. CDR3 length: 11 residues. Per the germline V gene, CDR1 is SEHNR and CDR2 is FQNEAQ (reference sequence). CDR3 sequence: CASSSGLDKFF. The CDR3 region has the DNA TGTGCCAGCAGCTCCGGGCTAGATAAGTTCTTC.

This clonotype has ten or more counts. The V gene is TRBV9, the J gene TRBJ2-5; D ambiguous. With 1 base removed from V and 5 bases from J, the gap between germline ends came to 9 bases. The germline CDR1 and CDR2 sequences are SGDLS and YYNGEE. This CDR3 region has 13 residues. Here the CDR3 reads CASSVPPWETQYF. CDR3 in DNA: TGTGCCAGCAGCGTACCACCTTGGGAGACCCAGTACTTC.

This clonotype was seen at least ten times. The V call is TRBV21-1, the J call TRBJ1-6; TRBD1 is the table's D call and was not checked against the DNA. TRBV21-1 corresponds to a pseudogene. This CDR3 has 14 amino acids. CDR3 DNA: TGTGCCAGCAGCAAAGGACAGGGTAATTCACCCCTCCACTTT. This encodes CASSKGQGNSPLHF.

This clonotype has more than one count but fewer than ten. The chain carries TRBV7-6 and TRBJ2-5; tentative D call: TRBD1 (5 bases). The CDR3 extends over 16 amino acids. Germline V gene sequence: CDR1 SGHVS, CDR2 FNYEAQ. V was clipped by 4 bases and J by 3 bases, with 18 bases between them. The CDR3: CASSSPVYQGKETQYF. CDR3 nucleotides: TGTGCCAGCAGCTCGCCGGTTTACCAGGGAAAAGAGACCCAGTACTTC.

This clonotype is medium-sized by share. The genes are TRBV12-3 or TRBV12-4 and TRBJ2-1; the D gene is possibly TRBD1 (5 bases). V was cut by 6 bases and J by 3 bases, with 6 bases left in between. The CDR3 is 12 residues long. CDR3 nucleotide sequence: TGTGCCAGCAGAGACAGCTACAATGAGCAGTTCTTC. This encodes CASRDSYNEQFF.

The chain links TRBV7-9 to TRBJ1-1, with a weak D call TRBD1 (5 bases). Per germline, CDR1 SEHNR and CDR2 FQNEAQ (reference sequence). The CDR3 runs 11 residues. V was trimmed by 8 bases and J by 10 bases, leaving 14 bases between them. Here the CDR3 DNA reads TGTGCCAGCCGGGGCCGGAGGGGAGCTTTCTTT. Translation gives CASRGRRGAFF.

The sample holds a few counts of this clonotype. This chain connects TRBV12-3 or TRBV12-4 to TRBJ1-4; TRBD1 agrees at 7 bases. The CDR3 is 15 amino acids. With V trimmed by 5 bases and J by 4 bases, 7 bases remained unmatched. In nucleotides, the CDR3 is TGTGCCAGCAGTCCCGCAGGGGGGAATAATGAAAAACTGTTTTTT. This encodes CASSPAGGNNEKLFF.

The CDR3 sequence: CASILDGLNQPQHF. In DNA form, the CDR3 reads TGTGCCAGCATCCTCGACGGGCTCAATCAGCCCCAGCATTTT. The rearrangement joins TRBV12-3 or TRBV12-4 to TRBJ1-5, with D unresolved. The V and J ends lost 7 bases and 3 bases respectively, with 13 bases between them. The CDR3 covers 14 residues.

This clonotype was found many times. The CDR3 DNA is TGTGCCAGCAGCCCCCGGGGCAGGTCGACCTACAATGAGCAGTTCTTC. Encoded protein: CASSPRGRSTYNEQFF. This sequence joins TRBV3-1 and TRBJ2-1; D tentatively fits TRBD1 or TRBD2 (5 bases each). In germline, CDR1 is LGHDT, CDR2 YNNKEL (reference sequence). Trimming pared 4 bases from V and 2 bases from J, leaving 15 bases between. CDR3 length: 16 residues.

This clonotype occurred a few times. The chain links TRBV7-6 to TRBJ1-5, with 8 bases identical to TRBD1. CDR3 length: 15 amino acids. The germline CDR1 and CDR2 sequences are SGHVS and FNYEAQ. The V segment lost 5 bases and the J segment 3 bases; nucleotides outside the gene matches: 6. The CDR3 DNA follows: TGTGCCAGCAGCCCCGGGACAGGTCACAATCAGCCCCAGCATTTT. It specifies CASSPGTGHNQPQHF.

At least ten counts were recorded for this clonotype. The CDR3 here is CASSQSASGGGNEQFF. CDR3 bases: TGTGCCAGCAGTCAATCGGCTAGCGGGGGCGGGAATGAGCAGTTCTTC. V is TRBV12-3 or TRBV12-4 and J is TRBJ2-1, with 10 bases lining up with TRBD2. The CDR3 runs to 16 residues. V trimming: 5 bases; J trimming: 7 bases; junction bases outside the gene matches: 11.